Presented here are 5 T cell receptor beta chains from one specimen sequenced in a study of graft-versus-host responses after intestinal transplantation (dated by TCRdb to about 2021). Libraries came from the immunoSEQ multiplex PCR assay. The source is immuneACCESS, and TCRdb retained only in-frame sequences with V and J called. Part of the clones is not carried over; for the studies checked, unresolved V genes explain less than half of this, and the remainder is unexplained. The sample table shows 10,000 to 15,000 clones, and around 30% are seen once. Clones ranked in the top ten supply around 3% of the sample. The time point label here, explained by the study, means: cells obtained before transplantation from donor or recipient. In mixed lymphocyte reactions, around 200,000 CFSE-labeled pre-transplant responders were plated with around 200,000 irradiated violet-dye-labeled stimulators and cultured for less than 7 days.

The sequences come from alloreactive CD8+ T cells from a mixed lymphocyte reaction culture, collected before intestinal transplant. Taken with the paper, the label for cell subset or site translates to: CFSE-low proliferating T cells sorted from approximately 6-day pre-transplant mixed lymphocyte reaction (GvH or HvG direction). These receptors were obtained from a human patient who received an intestinal transplant.

This clone was counted only a few times. This chain joins TRBV7-9 and TRBJ2-7; a possible D gene is TRBD1 (5 bases). V lost 7 bases, J lost 2 bases, and 24 bases lay in between. The CDR3 sequence is 17 residues long. From germline, CDR1 is SEHNR and CDR2 FQNEAQ (reference sequence). CDR3 region: CASTHSRRFRVAYEQYF. CDR3 DNA sequence: TGTGCCAGCACGCATTCCCGGCGGTTCAGGGTTGCCTACGAGCAGTACTTC.

This clone was detected once. V and J are TRBV10-1 and TRBJ1-4; the match to TRBD1 covers 7 bases. Germline values: CDR1 WNHNN, CDR2 SYGVQD (reference sequence). After removal of 8 bases from V and 8 bases from J, the junction contained 11 bases not matched to a gene. This CDR3 comprises 14 residues. The CDR3 nucleotides are TGCGCCAGCCCCTACCCGGGACAGTGGGAAAAACTGTTTTTT. Protein product: CASPYPGQWEKLFF.

The gene calls are TRBV4-1 and TRBJ2-5; 15 positions match TRBD2. The CDR3 is made up of 20 amino acids. Per germline, CDR1 MGHRA and CDR2 YSYEKL. V lost 4 bases and J lost 7; bases outside the gene matches: 19. The CDR3: CASSLRKILPGLAGGPTQYF. CDR3 coding DNA: TGCGCCAGCAGCCTCCGCAAAATATTACCGGGACTAGCGGGAGGTCCGACCCAGTACTTC.

Only a few counts were recorded for this clone. V gene TRBV11-3 combines with J gene TRBJ1-2; D might be TRBD1 (5 bases). The CDR3 length is 14 residues. CDR1 SGHNT and CDR2 YENEEA come from the germline V gene. The V end lost 2 bases, the J end lost 3 bases, and 10 bases lay between the germline ends. The CDR3 DNA reads TGTGCCAGCAGCTTACGAGGGGATTACTATGGCTACACCTTC. Translation: CASSLRGDYYGYTF. The whole variable domain, filled in from reference TRBV11-3 and TRBJ1-2, reads EAGVVQSPRYKIIEKKQPVAFWCNPISGHNTLYWYLQNLGQGPELLIRYENEEAVDDSQLPKDRFSAERLKGVDSTLKIQPAELGDSAVYLCASSLRGDYYGYTFGSGTRLTVV.

The rearrangement uses TRBV5-6 and TRBJ2-5; 9 nucleotides agree with TRBD1. TRBJ2-7 explains the end of the DNA better; the J call may be wrong. The CDR3 contains 14 residues. The germline V gene encodes CDR1 SGHDT and CDR2 YYEEEE. CDR3 sequence: CASSSGTGYYEQYF. DNA for the CDR3: TGTGCCAGCAGCTCCGGGACAGGGTACTACGAGCAGTACTTC.